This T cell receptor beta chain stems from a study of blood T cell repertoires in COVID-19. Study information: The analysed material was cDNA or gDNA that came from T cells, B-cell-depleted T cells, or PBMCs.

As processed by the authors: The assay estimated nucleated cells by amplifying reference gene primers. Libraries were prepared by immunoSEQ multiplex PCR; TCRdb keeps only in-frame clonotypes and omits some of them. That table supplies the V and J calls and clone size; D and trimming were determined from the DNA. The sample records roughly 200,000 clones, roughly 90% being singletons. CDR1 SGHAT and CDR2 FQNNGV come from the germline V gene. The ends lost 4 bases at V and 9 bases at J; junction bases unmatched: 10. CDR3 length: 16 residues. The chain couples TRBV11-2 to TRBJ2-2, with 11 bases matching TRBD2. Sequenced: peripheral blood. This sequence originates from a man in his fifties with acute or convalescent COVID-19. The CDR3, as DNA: TGTGCCAGCAGCTCAGGGAGGACTAGCGGGTCGAGGGAGCTGTTTTTT. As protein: CASSSGRTSGSRELFF.